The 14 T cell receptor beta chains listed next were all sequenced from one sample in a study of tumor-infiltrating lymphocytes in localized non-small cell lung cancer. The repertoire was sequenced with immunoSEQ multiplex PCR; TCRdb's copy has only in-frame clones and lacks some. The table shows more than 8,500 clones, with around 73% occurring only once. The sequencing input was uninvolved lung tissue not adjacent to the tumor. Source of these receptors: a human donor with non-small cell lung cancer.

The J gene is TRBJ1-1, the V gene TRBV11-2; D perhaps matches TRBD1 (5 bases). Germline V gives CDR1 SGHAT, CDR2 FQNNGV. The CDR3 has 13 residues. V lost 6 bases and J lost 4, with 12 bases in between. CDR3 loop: CASRFTGGTEAFF. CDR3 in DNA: TGTGCCAGCAGATTCACAGGCGGCACTGAAGCTTTCTTT.

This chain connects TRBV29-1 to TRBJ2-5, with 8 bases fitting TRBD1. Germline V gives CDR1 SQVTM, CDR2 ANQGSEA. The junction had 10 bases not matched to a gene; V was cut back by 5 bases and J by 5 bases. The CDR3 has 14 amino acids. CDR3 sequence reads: CSVRAGGFLETQYF. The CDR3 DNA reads TGCAGCGTTCGGGCAGGGGGCTTTTTGGAGACCCAGTACTTC.

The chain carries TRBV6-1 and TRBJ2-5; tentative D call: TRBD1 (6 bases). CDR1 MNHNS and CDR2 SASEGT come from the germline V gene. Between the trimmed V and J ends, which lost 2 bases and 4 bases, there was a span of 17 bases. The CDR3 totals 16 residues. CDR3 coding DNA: TGTGCCAGCAGTGAAACCATTGCCCCCAGGGGAGAGACCCAGTACTTC. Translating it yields CASSETIAPRGETQYF.

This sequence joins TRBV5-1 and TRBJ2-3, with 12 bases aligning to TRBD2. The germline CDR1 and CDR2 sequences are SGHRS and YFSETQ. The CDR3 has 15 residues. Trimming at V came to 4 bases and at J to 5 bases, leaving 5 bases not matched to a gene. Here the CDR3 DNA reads TGCGCCAGCAGCCTAGCGGGGGGGCCGAGAGATACGCAGTATTTT. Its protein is CASSLAGGPRDTQYF.

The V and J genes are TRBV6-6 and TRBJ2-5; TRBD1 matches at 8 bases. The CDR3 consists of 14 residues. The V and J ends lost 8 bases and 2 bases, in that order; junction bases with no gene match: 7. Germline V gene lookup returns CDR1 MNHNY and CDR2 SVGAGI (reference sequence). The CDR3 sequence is CASQGRTGQETQYF. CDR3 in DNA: TGTGCCAGCCAGGGGAGGACAGGGCAAGAGACCCAGTACTTC.

This CDR3 is CATELQGGNTEAFF. The CDR3 bases are TGTGCCACGGAATTACAGGGCGGGAACACTGAAGCTTTCTTT. The chain employs TRBV15 and TRBJ1-1, with D possibly being TRBD1 (6 bases). The CDR3 has 14 amino acids. CDR1 is LNHNV, CDR2 YYDKDF, per germline (reference sequence). Trimming removed 9 bases at V and 1 base at J, with 15 bases between.

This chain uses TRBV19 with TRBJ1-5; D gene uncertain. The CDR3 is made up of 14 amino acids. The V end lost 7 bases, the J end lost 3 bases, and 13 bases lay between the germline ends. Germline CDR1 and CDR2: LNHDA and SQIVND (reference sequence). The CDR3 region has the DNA TGTGCCAGTAAGAAGGGTTTCGACAATCAGCCCCAGCATTTT. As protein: CASKKGFDNQPQHF.

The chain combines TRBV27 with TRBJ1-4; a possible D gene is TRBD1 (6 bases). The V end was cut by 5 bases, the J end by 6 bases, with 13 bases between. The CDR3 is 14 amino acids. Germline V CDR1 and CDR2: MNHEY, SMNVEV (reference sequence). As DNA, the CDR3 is TGTGCCAGCAGTCCCACAGGGATTTATGAAAAACTGTTTTTT. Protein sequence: CASSPTGIYEKLFF.

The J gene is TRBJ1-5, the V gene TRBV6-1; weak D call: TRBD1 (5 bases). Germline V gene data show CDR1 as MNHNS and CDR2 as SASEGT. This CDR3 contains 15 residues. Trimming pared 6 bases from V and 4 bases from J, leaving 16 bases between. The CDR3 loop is CASSLVRAGNQPQHF. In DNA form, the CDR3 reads TGTGCCAGCAGCTTGGTTAGGGCAGGGAATCAGCCCCAGCATTTT.

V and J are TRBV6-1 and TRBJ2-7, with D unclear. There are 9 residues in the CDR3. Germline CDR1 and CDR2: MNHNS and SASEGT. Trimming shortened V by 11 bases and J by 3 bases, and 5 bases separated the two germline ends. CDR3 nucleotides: TGTGCCGTCGGCTACGAGCAGTACTTC. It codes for CAVGYEQYF.

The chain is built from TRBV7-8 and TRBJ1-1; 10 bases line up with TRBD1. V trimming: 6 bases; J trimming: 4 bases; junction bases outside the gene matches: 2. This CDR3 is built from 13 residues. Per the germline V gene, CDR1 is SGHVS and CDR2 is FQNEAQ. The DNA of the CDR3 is TGTGCCAGCAGTTGGACAGGGGGCACTGAAGCTTTCTTT. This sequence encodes CASSWTGGTEAFF.

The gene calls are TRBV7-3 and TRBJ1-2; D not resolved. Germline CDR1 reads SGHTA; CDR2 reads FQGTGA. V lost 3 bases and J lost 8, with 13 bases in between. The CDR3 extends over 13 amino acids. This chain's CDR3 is CASSFSDMSGYTF. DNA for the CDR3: TGTGCCAGCAGCTTCTCTGACATGTCGGGCTACACCTTC.

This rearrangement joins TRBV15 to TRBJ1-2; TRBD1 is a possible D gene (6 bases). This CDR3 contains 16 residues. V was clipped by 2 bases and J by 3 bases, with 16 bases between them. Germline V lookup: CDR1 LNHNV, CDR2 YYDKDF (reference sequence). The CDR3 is CATSRRIRQDHYGYTF. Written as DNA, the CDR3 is TGTGCCACCAGCAGACGAATCAGACAGGACCACTATGGCTACACCTTC.

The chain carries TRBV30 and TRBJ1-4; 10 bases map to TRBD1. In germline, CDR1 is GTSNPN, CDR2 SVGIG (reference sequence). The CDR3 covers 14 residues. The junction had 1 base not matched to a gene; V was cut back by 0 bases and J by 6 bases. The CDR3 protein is CAWSVGTGDEKLFF. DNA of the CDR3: TGTGCCTGGAGTGTAGGGACAGGGGATGAAAAACTGTTTTTT.